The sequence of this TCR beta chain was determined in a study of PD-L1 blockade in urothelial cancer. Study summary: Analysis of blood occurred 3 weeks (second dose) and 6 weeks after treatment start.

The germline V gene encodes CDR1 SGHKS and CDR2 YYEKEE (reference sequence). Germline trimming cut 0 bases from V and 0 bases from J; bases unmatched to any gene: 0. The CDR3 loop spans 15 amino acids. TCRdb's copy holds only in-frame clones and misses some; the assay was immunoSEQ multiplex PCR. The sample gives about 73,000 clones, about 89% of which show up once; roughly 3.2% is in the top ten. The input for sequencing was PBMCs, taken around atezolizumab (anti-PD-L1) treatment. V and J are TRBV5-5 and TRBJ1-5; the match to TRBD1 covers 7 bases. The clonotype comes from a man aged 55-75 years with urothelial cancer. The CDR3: CASSLGDSSNQPQHF. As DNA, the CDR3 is TGTGCCAGCAGCTTGGGGGACAGTAGCAATCAGCCCCAGCATTTT.